A single T cell receptor (beta chain) is shown here with its context. The antigen remains unidentified. These data belong to a study of shared clonotypes between healthy human individuals. Looking at the study overall: The donor group consisted of two women and a few men, aged 18 to 49. Notes on the study in general: Non-shared clonotypes displayed generation probabilities falling below those of clonotypes present in all four donors.

Assay used: immunoSEQ multiplex PCR; TCRdb lists only in-frame clones, some missing. The table shows about 1,500,000 clones, with around 97% occurring only once. Germline-derived CDR1 and CDR2 are MDHEN and SYDVKM. This CDR3 region has 17 residues. Losses at the gene ends were 6 bases for V and 0 bases for J; bases not matched to a gene: 9. J is TRBJ1-2 and V is TRBV28, with 11 bases aligning to TRBD1. Sequenced: naive CD4+ T cells sorted from blood. Subset defined: CD45RA+ positively selected. The sequence derives from a man aged 30-40 years in good health. Written as DNA, the CDR3 is TGTGCCAGCAGCTCCTCGGGACAGGGGGGATCTAACTATGGCTACACCTTC. Translating it yields CASSSSGQGGSNYGYTF.